Reported below is one T cell receptor beta chain. Its antigen is unknown. This entry comes from a study of cytomegalovirus exposure and HLA in healthy donors. Whole-study findings and limits: Cytomegalovirus association was assigned to under 200 TCR beta chains. Most TCR sequences were rare, but some public TCRs occurred in many donors. Specific recognition of CMV antigens was confirmed in vitro for a few chains (all CMV-associated).

Method: immunoSEQ multiplex PCR; TCRdb's copy keeps in-frame clones and lacks some. The sample shows about 56,000 clones, 90% to 97% of them seen only once. The donors were members of the roughly 130-subject validation cohort (separate from the roughly 660-subject first cohort). This CDR3 region has 15 residues. Germline-derived CDR1 and CDR2 are LNHDA and SQIVND (reference sequence). Trimming pared 7 bases from V and 0 bases from J, leaving 16 bases between. The TCR originated in a woman between 18 and 29 years old in good health and CMV-seronegative. The chain joins TRBV19 to TRBJ2-7, with TRBD1 as a possible D gene (8 bases). The sample consisted of PBMCs. The CDR3 nucleotides read TGTGCCAGTAAACCGGACAGGGAGGGCTCCTACGAGCAGTACTTC. This gives the protein CASKPDREGSYEQYF.